A single sample is the source of the 27 T cell receptor beta chains below, sequenced in a study of early T cells in non-severe SARS-CoV-2 infection (TCRdb year 2021). Library preparation used 5' RACE. TCRdb lists the instrument as NextSeq 500. TCRdb trimmed public reads at Q25 via fastp, called clones via MiXCR and kept in-frame beta chains. Identical CDR3 protein sequences are pooled into one entry, listed with their most common genes and DNA. Across this sample there are nearly 110,000 distinct CDR3 sequences, with around 10% seen only once. The ten largest clones add up to 6.5% to 8% of the sample. Sequencing input: whole blood. These receptors all stem from an adult who was a healthcare worker with PCR-confirmed SARS-CoV-2 infection or an uninfected control (not recorded which).

As DNA, the CDR3 is TGCAGCGTCCACCGGGACAGGGGCTTGGGCCGGGGGGCCCAGTACTTC. Its translation: CSVHRDRGLGRGAQYF. The chain has TRBV29-1 and TRBJ2-5; 10 bases are a match to TRBD1. The junction had 19 bases not matched to a gene; V was cut back by 6 bases and J by 9 bases. This CDR3 region has 16 residues. Germline assignment: CDR1 SQVTM and CDR2 ANQGSEA.

This clonotype has a count of ten or more. J is TRBJ1-5 and V is TRBV6-1; D is uncertain. This CDR3 has 16 amino acids. Germline values: CDR1 MNHNS, CDR2 SASEGT. V was shortened by 4 bases and J by 1 base, with 14 bases between the two germline ends. The CDR3 is CASSVYNPRSNQPQHF. The CDR3 DNA reads as TGTGCCAGCAGTGTCTACAACCCAAGGAGCAATCAGCCCCAGCATTTT.

This clonotype appeared many times. The V call is TRBV5-1, the J call TRBJ2-4; TRBD2 agrees at 7 bases. In germline, CDR1 is SGHRS, CDR2 YFSETQ. The CDR3 covers 13 residues. V was pared by 2 bases and J by 8 bases, with 4 bases of the junction left unmatched. CDR3 DNA: TGCGCCAGCAGCTTACGGGGAGGGCACATTCAGTACTTC. This sequence encodes CASSLRGGHIQYF.

In its sample, this clonotype was seen a few times. V is TRBV10-2 and J is TRBJ1-1, with 7 bases fitting TRBD1. The CDR3 runs 15 residues. Looked up from germline, CDR1 is WSHSY and CDR2 is SAAADI. Trimming cost V 8 bases and J 1 base; bases outside gene matches: 10. The CDR3 region is CASWVAGGSNTEAFF. The CDR3 DNA follows: TGCGCCAGCTGGGTCGCAGGGGGTTCGAACACTGAAGCTTTCTTT.

This clonotype was seen a few times. For the CDR3, the DNA is TGCGCCAGCAGCGCTTCCATACTGTTGGCCGGGGAGCTGTTTTTT. As protein: CASSASILLAGELFF. The V and J genes are TRBV5-1 and TRBJ2-2, with D hard to call. Germline V lookup: CDR1 SGHRS, CDR2 YFSETQ. Trimming cost V 4 bases and J 6 bases, with 16 bases left between them. The CDR3 has 15 amino acids.

V gene TRBV14 combines with J gene TRBJ1-2; no clear D gene. Germline values: CDR1 SGHDN, CDR2 FVKESK. This CDR3 has 16 amino acids. Trimming pared 4 bases from V and 4 bases from J, leaving 19 bases between. For the CDR3, the DNA is TGTGCCAGCAGCCTAGATGTGGCAGGATTGGCCTATGGCTACACCTTC. Protein product: CASSLDVAGLAYGYTF.

The sample holds many counts of this clonotype. CDR3 DNA: TGTGCCAGCAGCCCTGGGGCGGGAGCCTCCTACAATGAGCAGTTCTTC. Translated, it gives CASSPGAGASYNEQFF. The chain carries TRBV6-5 and TRBJ2-1; 7 bases line up with TRBD2. The CDR3 has 16 residues. The J segment lost 0 bases and the V segment lost 6 bases, leaving 8 bases of the junction unmatched. Germline-derived CDR1 and CDR2 are MNHEY and SVGAGI.

A remark on this clonotype: A much larger clone lies a single base off, so this may be a read error. The J gene is TRBJ2-5, the V gene TRBV2; TRBD1 is a possible D gene (5 bases). Germline V gene lookup returns CDR1 SNHLY and CDR2 FYNNEI. CDR3 length: 14 residues. CDR3 residues: CANSGQSLQETQYF. The CDR3, as DNA: TGTGCCAACAGTGGACAATCCCTACAAGAGACCCAGTACTTC.

This clonotype was picked up many times. The chain uses TRBV3-1 and TRBJ1-1; D ambiguous. Germline CDR1 is LGHDT and CDR2 is YNNKEL (reference sequence). V lost 5 bases, J lost 1 base, and 17 bases lay in between. This CDR3 is 16 amino acids long. CDR3 sequence (DNA): TGTGCCAGCAGCTTCTCAGGCGCCCGGACGAACACTGAAGCTTTCTTT. It encodes CASSFSGARTNTEAFF. Filled out from reference TRBV3-1 and TRBJ1-1, the complete variable domain reads DTAVSQTPKYLVTQMGNDKSIKCEQNLGHDTMYWYKQDSKKFLKIMFSYNNKELIINETVPNRFSPKSPDKAHLNLHINSLELGDSAVYFCASSFSGARTNTEAFFGQGTRLTVV.

This clonotype has only a few counts. V usage is TRBV4-3 and J usage is TRBJ2-7; the D gene is possibly TRBD2 (6 bases). V lost 1 base and J 7 bases, leaving 11 bases between the germline ends. Germline CDR1 reads LGHNA; CDR2 reads YSLEER. The CDR3 has 13 amino acids. As DNA, the CDR3 is TGCGCCAGCAGCCAAGCTCGGGGACTGGAGCAGTACTTC. Residues: CASSQARGLEQYF.

The sample holds a few counts of this clonotype. V usage is TRBV5-1 and J usage is TRBJ2-2; TRBD2 matches at 7 bases. From germline, CDR1 is SGHRS and CDR2 YFSETQ. V dropped 3 bases and J dropped 0; count of bases not matched to a gene: 2. The CDR3 is 15 amino acids. CDR3 amino acids: CASSSTSANTGELFF. CDR3 DNA: TGCGCCAGCAGCTCAACTAGCGCGAACACCGGGGAGCTGTTTTTT.

Here the CDR3 reads CASTQGAGAYGYTF. The CDR3, as DNA: TGTGCCAGTACTCAGGGGGCCGGGGCATATGGCTACACCTTC. The V and J genes are TRBV12-3 or TRBV12-4 and TRBJ1-2; 8 bases are a match to TRBD1. The CDR3 is made up of 14 amino acids. With 9 bases clipped from V and 5 bases from J, the junction kept 11 bases outside the gene matches.

This clonotype was detected many times. The chain recombines TRBV20-1 with TRBJ2-3, with D tentatively TRBD1 (8 bases). From germline, CDR1 is DFQATT and CDR2 SNEGSKA (reference sequence). There are 16 residues in the CDR3. Deletions cut 5 bases from V and 4 bases from J, with 22 bases between. CDR3 in DNA: TGCAGTGCTGGCGGGGACAGGAGACTAGCTCCAGATACGCAGTATTTT. Residues: CSAGGDRRLAPDTQYF.

This clonotype was seen a few times. The chain recombines TRBV9 with TRBJ2-1; D might be TRBD1 (5 bases). CDR1 SGDLS and CDR2 YYNGEE come from the germline V gene. CDR3 length: 13 residues. V was clipped by 2 bases and J by 10 bases, with 13 bases between them. CDR3 bases: TGTGCCAGCAGCGTGCCTGTAAGGGGAGAGCAGTTCTTC. Translation gives CASSVPVRGEQFF.

Remarks on this clonotype: A much larger clone differs from this one at a single base, so this may be a read error. The chain links TRBV7-7 to TRBJ2-5, with a tentative D call TRBD2 (5 bases). This CDR3 region has 13 residues. Germline assignment: CDR1 SSHAT and CDR2 FNYEAQ (reference sequence). CDR3 amino acids: CASSYSAGETQCF. As DNA, the CDR3 is TGTGCCAGCAGTTATAGCGCAGGCGAGACCCAGTGCTTC.

V usage is TRBV11-2 and J usage is TRBJ2-6, with 7 bases that match TRBD2. Germline CDR1 is SGHAT and CDR2 is FQNNGV. The CDR3 covers 16 residues. With V trimmed by 3 bases and J by 1 base, 3 bases remained unmatched. The CDR3 coding sequence is TGTGCCAGCAGCTTCGGGAGGCTTTCTGGGGCCAACGTCCTGACTTTC. It codes for CASSFGRLSGANVLTF.

This clonotype appeared a few times. J is TRBJ2-1 and V is TRBV5-5; 7 bases are shared with TRBD1. The V gene end was trimmed by 4 bases and the J gene end by 5 bases; junction bases not matched to a gene: 3. This CDR3 is 13 amino acids long. Looked up from germline, CDR1 is SGHKS and CDR2 is YYEKEE (reference sequence). The CDR3 nucleotides are TGTGCCAGCAGCGTTGACAGGGACAATGAGCAGTTCTTC. Its translation is CASSVDRDNEQFF.

This clonotype was counted at least ten times. The chain is built from TRBV28 and TRBJ2-4; TRBD1 matches 9 bases. The CDR3 is 15 residues long. Unmatched junction bases numbered 10, after V lost 8 bases and J lost 5 bases. Germline CDR1 MDHEN, CDR2 SYDVKM. The CDR3 sequence is CASALTGGAENIQYF. Here the CDR3 DNA reads TGTGCCAGCGCCCTTACAGGGGGCGCCGAAAACATTCAGTACTTC.

CDR3 region: CASSYSIQVTDTQYF. The CDR3 nucleotides are TGTGCCAGCAGTTACTCGATCCAGGTCACAGATACGCAGTATTTT. This chain joins TRBV6-5 and TRBJ2-3, with D uncertain. The CDR3 sequence is 15 residues long. Germline V gives CDR1 MNHEY, CDR2 SVGAGI. Deletions cut 0 bases from V and 2 bases from J, with 9 bases between.

This clonotype came up many times. The chain carries TRBV23-1 and TRBJ2-3; D is possibly TRBD2 (5 bases). TRBV23-1 is flagged as an ORF with uncertain function. The CDR3 is 18 residues long. V was cut by 2 bases and J by 0 bases, with 18 bases left in between. CDR3 loop: CASSQVTPGSSSTDTQYF. The CDR3 nucleotides read TGCGCCAGCAGTCAAGTCACTCCGGGATCCTCTAGCACAGATACGCAGTATTTT.

The chain links TRBV12-3 or TRBV12-4 to TRBJ1-2; 9 bases match TRBD1. The CDR3 spans 15 residues. V gave up 2 bases and J gave up 8 bases; unmatched junction bases: 9. CDR3 region: CASSLRTGEVKGYTF. CDR3 coding DNA: TGTGCCAGCAGTTTACGGACAGGGGAGGTGAAAGGCTACACCTTC.

In this sample, this clonotype turned up many times. The chain uses TRBV28 and TRBJ1-1; D remains ambiguous. The CDR3 consists of 17 residues. In germline, CDR1 is MDHEN, CDR2 SYDVKM. V was clipped by 5 bases and J by 4 bases, with 23 bases between them. In DNA, the CDR3 is TGTGCCAGCAGTCCCCTATCCCCAGGTCCCGTAGGCACTGAAGCTTTCTTT. As protein: CASSPLSPGPVGTEAFF.

This chain connects TRBV12-3 or TRBV12-4 to TRBJ2-7, with D tentatively TRBD1 (6 bases). V lost 5 bases and J 6 bases, leaving 14 bases between the germline ends. The CDR3 loop spans 13 amino acids. The CDR3 sequence is CASSPRQVSEQYF. The DNA for the CDR3 is TGTGCCAGCAGTCCAAGACAGGTCTCCGAGCAGTACTTC.

The rearrangement links TRBV12-3 or TRBV12-4 to TRBJ2-5, with TRBD1 matching 7 bases. V was clipped by 4 bases and J by 5 bases; unmatched bases: 7. CDR3 length equals 14 residues. The DNA for the CDR3 is TGTGCCAGCAGTTATTTAGGGGGCAGGGAGACCCAGTACTTC. It encodes CASSYLGGRETQYF.

The sample holds a few counts of this clonotype. The chain employs TRBV20-1 and TRBJ1-5; possible D gene TRBD1, 5 bases. The CDR3 has 14 residues. Between the trimmed V and J ends, which lost 0 bases and 4 bases, there was a span of 10 bases. Germline CDR1 is DFQATT and CDR2 is SNEGSKA (reference sequence). CDR3 region: CSARDREGNQPQHF. The CDR3 nucleotides are TGCAGTGCTAGAGATCGAGAGGGGAATCAGCCCCAGCATTTT.

The V and J genes are TRBV28 and TRBJ1-2; D is perhaps TRBD1 (6 bases). CDR3 size: 13 residues. In germline, CDR1 is MDHEN, CDR2 SYDVKM. Trimming stripped 6 bases from V and 3 bases from J, with 11 bases between. This CDR3 reads CASSKTGYYGYTF. As DNA, the CDR3 is TGTGCCAGCAGCAAAACAGGGTACTATGGCTACACCTTC.

The sample holds many counts of this clonotype. This sequence joins TRBV6-2 or TRBV6-3 and TRBJ1-5; D is perhaps TRBD1 (5 bases). Deletions cut 5 bases from V and 4 bases from J, with 9 bases between. The germline V gene has CDR1 MNHEY and CDR2 SVGEGT. The CDR3 is made up of 13 amino acids. This CDR3 reads CASSGTGNQPQHF. The CDR3 region has the DNA TGTGCCAGCAGTGGGACTGGGAATCAGCCCCAGCATTTT.